Shown below are 8 T cell receptor beta chains from a single sample sequenced in a study of OX40 agonist ivuxolimab in advanced cancers. Data came from immunoSEQ multiplex PCR; TCRdb stores just in-frame clones and leaves some out. This repertoire shows tens of thousands of clones, over 65% found once; its top ten account for around 10%. The starting material was CD4+ or CD8+ T cells sorted from blood, obtained in a trial of the OX40 agonist ivuxolimab. These receptors all come from an adult with an advanced solid tumor such as melanoma, head and neck, liver or kidney cancer.

This chain connects TRBV9 to TRBJ2-7; D possibly matches TRBD1 or TRBD2 (5 bases each). Germline V lookup: CDR1 SGDLS, CDR2 YYNGEE. The CDR3 length is 13 residues. Trimming removed 2 bases at V and 2 bases at J, with 8 bases between. CDR3 region: CASSVGTAYEQYF. The CDR3 DNA reads TGTGCCAGCAGCGTCGGGACGGCCTACGAGCAGTACTTC.

The count of this clone is one. CDR3 in amino acids: CASSLLTSGSDTQYF. The CDR3 DNA follows: TGTGCCAGCAGTTTACTGACTAGCGGGAGTGATACGCAGTATTTT. The chain joins TRBV27 to TRBJ2-3; 12 bases match TRBD2. Germline V gives CDR1 MNHEY, CDR2 SMNVEV (reference sequence). The V gene end was trimmed by 2 bases and the J gene end by 6 bases; junction bases not matched to a gene: 3. CDR3 size: 15 residues.

The V gene is TRBV6-6, the J gene TRBJ2-7; D assignment may be TRBD1 or TRBD2 (6 bases each). This CDR3 is 14 amino acids long. Trimming left V 2 bases short and J 8 bases short, with 16 bases between. Germline V CDR1 and CDR2: MNHNY, SVGAGI (reference sequence). The CDR3 sequence is CASSYKGGPFKQYF. Written as DNA, the CDR3 is TGTGCCAGCAGTTACAAGGGGGGCCCCTTCAAGCAGTACTTC.

V gene TRBV27 combines with J gene TRBJ1-2, with D unresolved. The CDR3 is 14 amino acids. Between the trimmed V and J ends, which lost 6 bases and 2 bases, there was a span of 13 bases. Germline values: CDR1 MNHEY, CDR2 SMNVEV (reference sequence). The CDR3: CASSPRGVNYGYTF. In DNA form, the CDR3 reads TGTGCCAGCAGCCCCCGTGGGGTGAACTATGGCTACACCTTC.

V and J are TRBV10-3 and TRBJ2-2; 14 positions agree with TRBD2. The CDR3 is 17 residues long. V gave up 0 bases and J gave up 5 bases; unmatched junction bases: 2. Germline values: CDR1 ENHRY, CDR2 SYGVKD. CDR3 in DNA: TGTGCCATCAGTGAGTCAGGGACTAGCGGGAGTACCGGGGAGCTGTTTTTT. Its translation is CAISESGTSGSTGELFF.

The chain has TRBV2 and TRBJ2-1; tentatively, D is TRBD2 (5 bases). The CDR3 runs 14 residues. Germline lookup yields CDR1 SNHLY and CDR2 FYNNEI. The ends were cut back, 5 bases at V and 8 bases at J, with 16 bases in the middle. This CDR3 is CASSNGLQRDEQFF. The CDR3 bases are TGTGCCAGCAGTAACGGGCTCCAGAGGGATGAGCAGTTCTTC.

The chain carries TRBV15 and TRBJ1-5; the D gene is possibly TRBD1 (5 bases). Germline CDR1 and CDR2: LNHNV and YYDKDF (reference sequence). Between the trimmed V and J ends, which lost 1 base and 5 bases, there was a span of 6 bases. This CDR3 has 13 amino acids. CDR3 protein: CATSRGGDQPQHF. CDR3 bases: TGTGCCACCAGCAGAGGGGGCGATCAGCCCCAGCATTTT.

This chain connects TRBV5-5 to TRBJ2-5, with D hard to call. Trimming removed 4 bases from V and 5 bases from J, with 18 bases in between. The CDR3 loop spans 15 amino acids. Germline CDR1 reads SGHKS; CDR2 reads YYEKEE (reference sequence). The CDR3 nucleotides read TGTGCCAGCAGCCACGTATCTTTTGCATCGGAGACCCAGTACTTC. This codes for CASSHVSFASETQYF. The whole variable domain, filled in from reference TRBV5-5 and TRBJ2-5, reads DAGVTQSPTHLIKTRGQQVTLRCSPISGHKSVSWYQQVLGQGPQFIFQYYEKEERGRGNFPDRFSARQFPNYSSELNVNALLLGDSALYLCASSHVSFASETQYFGPGTRLLVL.